The TCR beta chain under discussion was sequenced for a study of blood T cell repertoires in COVID-19. About the study: There were acute and convalescent COVID-19 samples, and they came from the United States, Italy and Spain.

The authors' processing: Reference gene primers were amplified, and this amplification served to estimate nucleated cell counts. Sequenced by immunoSEQ multiplex PCR; TCRdb stores in-frame clones only, minus some. That table supplies the V and J calls and clone size; D and trimming were determined from the DNA. The sample records some 100,000 clones, roughly 80% being singletons. The CDR3 covers 12 residues. With 0 bases removed from V and 7 bases from J, the gap between germline ends came to 7 bases. The germline V gene encodes CDR1 LGHNA and CDR2 YNFKEQ. The chain links TRBV4-2 to TRBJ2-7, with no clear D. What was sequenced was peripheral blood. The TCR originated in a man in his fifties with acute or convalescent COVID-19. The CDR3 is CASSQETEEQYF. As DNA, the CDR3 is TGTGCCAGCAGCCAAGAGACTGAAGAGCAGTACTTC.